The source of this T cell receptor (beta chain) is a study of regulatory T cells in long-lasting Graves disease. Described time point: persistent/refractory GD, antithyroid drugs over 5 years with positive TRAb. Preparation of the TCR library used RNA extracted from PBMCs. Germline values: CDR1 SEHNR, CDR2 FQNEAQ (reference sequence). Trimming left V 8 bases short and J 1 base short, with 11 bases between. The CDR3 consists of 13 residues. This clonotype was found once. Its antigen remains unknown. Building of the TCR beta libraries involved iRepertoire HTBI primers and Arm-PCR of CDR3 regions. MiXCR, applied by TCRdb to the multiplex PCR reads, yields one record per CDR3 protein. The sample yields 400,000 or so distinct CDR3 sequences, roughly a quarter seen once. Study conclusions and caveats: Favoring TRBV28, TRBJ1-2 and TRBJ2-5 was a feature seen in persistent disease. Persistent patients shared more public clonotypes (under 3,000) than newly diagnosed patients (around 1,000).

The origin of this receptor is a female donor with Graves disease. The gene calls are TRBV7-9 and TRBJ1-2; TRBD1 is a possible D gene (5 bases). This specimen was peripheral blood mononuclear cells (PBMCs), taken when the disease was refractory, from a patient treated with antithyroid drugs. The CDR3 DNA is TGTGCCAGCGCGGGAGACAGTAACTATGGCTACACCTTC. This gives the protein CASAGDSNYGYTF.